These 3 T cell receptor beta chains were all obtained from the same sample, sequenced in a study of blood T cells in healthy people across ages. The second PCR ran about 6 to 12 cycles with a sample-barcoded 5' primer and J-beta primers. TCRdb reanalysed the 5' RACE reads using MiXCR and keeps one entry per CDR3 protein. Here the sample spans roughly 800,000 distinct CDR3 sequences, 58% being singletons. The sample was blood. The receptors shown here come from a man aged 30 to 39 in good health.

The chain joins TRBV4-1 to TRBJ2-1; 11 bases line up with TRBD1. V was pared by 1 base and J by 2 bases, with 19 bases of the junction left unmatched. The CDR3 loop spans 22 amino acids. Germline CDR1 and CDR2: MGHRA and YSYEKL. The CDR3 nucleotides are TGCGCCAGCAGCCAAGCGACAAGATTAGGGACAGGGGGTACTCCACCCTACAATGAGCAGTTCTTC. Translated, it gives CASSQATRLGTGGTPPYNEQFF.

As concerns this clonotype: A read error may produce the germline difference seen at one junction end. Written as DNA, the CDR3 is TGTACCAGCAGTTTCCAGGGACCCGCTGGAAACACCATATATTTT. It translates to CTSSFQGPAGNTIYF. The chain recombines TRBV27 with TRBJ1-3, with D perhaps matching TRBD1 (5 bases). The CDR3 is made up of 15 amino acids. Germline lookup yields CDR1 MNHEY and CDR2 SMNVEV (reference sequence).

Many counts were recorded for this clonotype. The rearrangement uses TRBV27 and TRBJ1-5, with D uncertain. Germline CDR1 and CDR2: MNHEY and SMNVEV (reference sequence). The CDR3 totals 12 residues. The V end was cut by 4 bases, the J end by 7 bases, with 8 bases between. The CDR3 loop reads CASSSGGQPQHF. The CDR3 DNA reads as TGTGCCAGCAGTTCCGGAGGACAGCCCCAGCATTTT.